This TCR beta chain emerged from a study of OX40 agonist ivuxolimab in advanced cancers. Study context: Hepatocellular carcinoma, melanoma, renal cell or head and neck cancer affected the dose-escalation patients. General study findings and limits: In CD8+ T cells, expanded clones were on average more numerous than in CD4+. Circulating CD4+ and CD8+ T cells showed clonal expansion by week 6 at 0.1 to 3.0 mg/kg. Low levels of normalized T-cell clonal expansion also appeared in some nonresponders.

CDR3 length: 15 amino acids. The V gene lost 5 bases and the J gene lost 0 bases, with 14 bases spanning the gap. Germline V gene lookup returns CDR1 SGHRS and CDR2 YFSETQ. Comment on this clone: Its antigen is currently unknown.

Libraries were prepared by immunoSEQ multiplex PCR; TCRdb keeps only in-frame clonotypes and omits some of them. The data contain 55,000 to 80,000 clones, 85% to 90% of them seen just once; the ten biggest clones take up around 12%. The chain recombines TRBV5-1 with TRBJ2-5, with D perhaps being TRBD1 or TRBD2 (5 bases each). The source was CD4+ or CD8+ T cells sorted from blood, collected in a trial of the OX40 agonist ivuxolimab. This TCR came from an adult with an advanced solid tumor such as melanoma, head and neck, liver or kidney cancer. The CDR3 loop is CASRPRDAYQETQYF. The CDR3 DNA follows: TGCGCCAGCAGACCCCGGGACGCTTACCAAGAGACCCAGTACTTC.